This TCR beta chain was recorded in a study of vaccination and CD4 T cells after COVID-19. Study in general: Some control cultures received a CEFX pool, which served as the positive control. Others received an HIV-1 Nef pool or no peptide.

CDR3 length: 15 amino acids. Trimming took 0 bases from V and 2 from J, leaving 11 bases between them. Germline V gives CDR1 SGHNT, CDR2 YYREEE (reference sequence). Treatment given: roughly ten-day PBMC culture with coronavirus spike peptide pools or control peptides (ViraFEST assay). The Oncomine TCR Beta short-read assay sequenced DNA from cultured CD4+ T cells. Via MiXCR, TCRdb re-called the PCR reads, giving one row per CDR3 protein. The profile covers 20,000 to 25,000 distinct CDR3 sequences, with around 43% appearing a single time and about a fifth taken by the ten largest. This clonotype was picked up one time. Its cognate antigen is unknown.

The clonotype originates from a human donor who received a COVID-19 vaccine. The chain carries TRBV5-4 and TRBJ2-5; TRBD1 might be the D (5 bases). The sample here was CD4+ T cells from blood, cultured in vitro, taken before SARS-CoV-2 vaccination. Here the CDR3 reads CASSLVGHPQETQYF. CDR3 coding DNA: TGTGCCAGCAGCTTGGTAGGACATCCTCAAGAGACCCAGTACTTC.